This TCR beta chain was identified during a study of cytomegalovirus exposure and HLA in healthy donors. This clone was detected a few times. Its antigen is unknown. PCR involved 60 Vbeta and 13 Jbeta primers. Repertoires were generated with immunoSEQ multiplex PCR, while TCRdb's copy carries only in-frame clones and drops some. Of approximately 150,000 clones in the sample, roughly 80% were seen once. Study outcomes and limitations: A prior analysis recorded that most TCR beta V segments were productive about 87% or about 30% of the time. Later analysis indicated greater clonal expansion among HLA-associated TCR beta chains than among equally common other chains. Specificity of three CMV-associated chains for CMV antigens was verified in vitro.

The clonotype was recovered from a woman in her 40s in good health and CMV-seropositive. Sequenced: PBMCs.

CDR3 sequence: CASSFTAGANVLTF. Written as DNA, the CDR3 is TGTGCCAGCAGTTTTACGGCTGGGGCCAACGTCCTGACTTTC. The V and J genes are TRBV27 and TRBJ2-6, with D unresolved. CDR1 and CDR2 (germline): MNHEY, SMNVEV (reference sequence). The CDR3 has 14 amino acids. V shed 3 bases and J shed 2 bases, with 5 bases lying between them.